Below are 10 T cell receptor beta chains sequenced from a single sample in a study of vaccination and CD4 T cells after COVID-19. Cultured CD4+ T-cell DNA underwent Oncomine TCR Beta short-read sequencing. TCRdb re-called the PCR reads with MiXCR, one entry per CDR3 protein. The sample has more than 9,000 distinct CDR3 sequences, about 50% seen once; the top ten hold approximately 14%. No antigen is known for these receptors. Stated treatment: approximately nine-day PBMC culture with coronavirus spike peptide pools or control peptides (ViraFEST assay). The sequencing sample was made of CD4+ T cells from blood, cultured in vitro. These receptor sequences come from a human donor who had recovered from COVID-19.

There are a few counts of this clonotype. This chain connects TRBV6-1 to TRBJ2-7, with 8 bases lining up with TRBD1. The germline V gene has CDR1 MNHNS and CDR2 SASEGT. The CDR3 has 14 residues. V trimming: 7 bases; J trimming: 6 bases; junction bases outside the gene matches: 11. The CDR3 sequence: CASTTESRGREQYF. CDR3 DNA: TGTGCCAGCACCACAGAGTCCAGGGGGCGCGAGCAGTACTTC.

This clonotype showed up just a few times. The chain carries TRBV7-2 and TRBJ2-3; the match to TRBD2 covers 9 bases. The V and J ends lost 0 bases and 2 bases, in that order; junction bases with no gene match: 6. The germline V gene has CDR1 SGHTA and CDR2 FQGNSA. The CDR3 is 17 amino acids. The CDR3 here is CASSLAGAGGHTDTQYF. Written as DNA, the CDR3 is TGTGCCAGCAGCTTAGCCGGGGCGGGAGGGCACACAGATACGCAGTATTTT.

This clonotype has a handful of counts. The chain uses TRBV10-3 and TRBJ2-2, with TRBD1 as a possible D gene (5 bases). The germline CDR1 and CDR2 sequences are ENHRY and SYGVKD. Trimming pared 3 bases from V and 5 bases from J, leaving 13 bases between. CDR3 length: 15 residues. The CDR3 is CAISEGQGRTGELFF. CDR3 coding DNA: TGTGCCATCAGTGAAGGCCAGGGAAGGACCGGGGAGCTGTTTTTT.

There are a few counts of this clonotype. V and J are TRBV7-6 and TRBJ2-3, with TRBD2 matching over 10 bases. Trimming removed 5 bases from V and 1 base from J; junction bases left unmatched: 6. The germline CDR1 and CDR2 sequences are SGHVS and FNYEAQ. CDR3 size: 16 residues. The CDR3 spells CASSLPGTSGTDTQYF. The CDR3 nucleotides read TGTGCCAGCAGCCTACCCGGGACTAGCGGCACAGATACGCAGTATTTT.

This clonotype was seen a handful of times. V and J are TRBV24-1 and TRBJ1-4; unclear D gene. The CDR3 covers 12 residues. Per germline, CDR1 KGHDR and CDR2 SFDVKD. Trimming shortened V by 5 bases and J by 10 bases, and 10 bases separated the two germline ends. The CDR3 coding sequence is TGTGCCACCAGTGTGACCGGCGGAAAACTGTTTTTT. Its translation is CATSVTGGKLFF.

The chain's CDR3 is CASSPRGGLAYEQYF. In DNA, the CDR3 is TGTGCCAGCAGCCCCCGGGGAGGGTTGGCCTACGAGCAGTACTTC. This chain uses TRBV7-2 with TRBJ2-7, with 7 bases that match TRBD2. There are 15 residues in the CDR3. The V gene's germline CDR1 is SGHTA and CDR2 FQGNSA. The V segment lost 5 bases and the J segment 2 bases; nucleotides outside the gene matches: 9.

This clonotype came up a few times. The chain recombines TRBV7-3 with TRBJ1-2; tentative D call: TRBD1 (5 bases). Germline CDR1 and CDR2: SGHTA and FQGTGA. V was shortened by 5 bases and J by 8 bases, with 18 bases between the two germline ends. This CDR3 is 14 amino acids long. The CDR3 DNA reads TGTGCCAGCAGCCTTGACAGTTTAAAGGGCGGCTACACCTTC. This encodes CASSLDSLKGGYTF. Full variable domain (remainder filled in from reference TRBV7-3 and TRBJ1-2): GAGVSQTPSNKVTEKGKYVELRCDPISGHTALYWYRQSLGQGPEFLIYFQGTGAADDSGLPNDRFFAVRPEGSVSTLKIQRTERGDSAVYLCASSLDSLKGGYTFGSGTRLTVV.

Concerning this clonotype: One end of the junction varies from germline; a read error may be responsible. The chain couples TRBV7-2 to TRBJ2-3, with TRBD1 identical over 7 bases. CDR3 length: 12 residues. In germline, CDR1 is SGHTA, CDR2 FQGNSA. The CDR3 region has the DNA TGTGCCAGCAGCTTTAGGGACAGCCTGGGGGATTTT. This encodes CASSFRDSLGDF. Full variable domain (rest looked up from reference TRBV7-2 and TRBJ2-3): GAGVSQSPSNKVTEKGKDVELRCDPISGHTALYWYRQSLGQGLEFLIYFQGNSAPDKSGLPSDRFSAERTGGSVSTLTIQRTQQEDSAVYLCASSFRDSLGDFGPGTRLTVL.

This chain links TRBV30 with TRBJ2-7; a weak D match, TRBD2 (5 bases). Germline lookup yields CDR1 GTSNPN and CDR2 SVGIG (reference sequence). CDR3 size: 11 residues. Trimming cost V 7 bases and J 5 bases, with 12 bases left between them. The CDR3 region is CASRARDEQYF. CDR3 bases: TGTGCCTCCCGCGCGAGGGACGAGCAGTACTTC. The entire variable domain, with the rest obtained from reference TRBV30 and TRBJ2-7, is as follows: SQTIHQWPATLVQPVGSPLSLECTVEGTSNPNLYWYRQAAGRGLQLLFYSVGIGQISSEVPQNLSASRPQDRQFILSSKKLLLSDSGFYLCASRARDEQYFGPGTRLTVT.

This clonotype showed up just a few times. The chain uses TRBV4-1 and TRBJ2-2; D unresolved. The CDR3 sequence is 17 residues long. Trimming removed 0 bases at V and 0 bases at J, with 11 bases between. Germline CDR1 reads MGHRA; CDR2 reads YSYEKL. This CDR3 is CASSQEAVIANTGELFF. CDR3 nucleotides: TGCGCCAGCAGCCAAGAGGCGGTCATCGCGAACACCGGGGAGCTGTTTTTT.